The 23 T cell receptor beta chains reported below all come from one sample, sequenced in a study of OX40 agonist ivuxolimab in advanced cancers. The assay was immunoSEQ multiplex PCR, and TCRdb's table has in-frame clones only and misses some. The sample has roughly 68,000 clones, around 86% seen once. The material was CD4+ or CD8+ T cells sorted from blood, obtained in a trial of the OX40 agonist ivuxolimab. Receptors originate from an adult with an advanced solid tumor such as melanoma, head and neck, liver or kidney cancer.

The rearrangement links TRBV6-1 to TRBJ1-4, with D unresolved. The germline V gene has CDR1 MNHNS and CDR2 SASEGT. The CDR3 runs to 10 residues. Trimming shortened V by 8 bases and J by 8 bases, and 6 bases separated the two germline ends. CDR3 DNA sequence: TGTGCCAGCTACAGAGAAAAACTGTTTTTT. Amino acids: CASYREKLFF.

The chain couples TRBV29-1 to TRBJ1-2, with TRBD1 matching over 7 bases. CDR1 is SQVTM, CDR2 ANQGSEA, per germline. V trimming: 6 bases; J trimming: 6 bases; junction bases outside the gene matches: 1. This CDR3 comprises 10 residues. The CDR3 sequence: CSVTGDGYTF. In DNA form, the CDR3 reads TGCAGCGTAACAGGGGATGGCTACACCTTC.

This chain joins TRBV9 and TRBJ1-6; D gene uncertain. Trimming removed 0 bases at V and 1 base at J, with 8 bases between. This CDR3 has 16 amino acids. Germline lookup yields CDR1 SGDLS and CDR2 YYNGEE. CDR3 DNA: TGTGCCAGCAGCGTAGACTCCAGTTCCTATAATTCACCCCTCCACTTT. Its protein is CASSVDSSSYNSPLHF.

The chain has TRBV7-9 and TRBJ2-1, with D unclear. The length of the CDR3 is 14 residues. V was cut by 5 bases and J by 4 bases, with 12 bases left in between. Germline V gene data show CDR1 as SEHNR and CDR2 as FQNEAQ (reference sequence). The DNA of the CDR3 is TGTGCCAGCAGCCCGACGGATTTTTACAATGAGCAGTTCTTC. Encoded protein: CASSPTDFYNEQFF.

The gene calls are TRBV28 and TRBJ1-2; TRBD1 agrees at 8 bases. This CDR3 is built from 13 residues. Per the germline V gene, CDR1 is MDHEN and CDR2 is SYDVKM. Losses at the gene ends were 4 bases for V and 5 bases for J; bases not matched to a gene: 3. CDR3 region: CASSSGQVYGYTF. For the CDR3, the DNA is TGTGCCAGCAGTTCGGGACAGGTTTATGGCTACACCTTC.

The J gene is TRBJ1-5, the V gene TRBV6-5; a possible D gene is TRBD1 (5 bases). Germline V gene sequence: CDR1 MNHEY, CDR2 SVGAGI. This CDR3 region has 13 residues. V lost 7 bases and J 5 bases, leaving 12 bases between the germline ends. For the CDR3, the DNA is TGTGCCAGCATGAGACAGCTTGATCAGCCCCAGCATTTT. Amino acid sequence: CASMRQLDQPQHF.

The chain joins TRBV5-4 to TRBJ2-5; the D gene is possibly TRBD1 (6 bases). Germline V gene lookup returns CDR1 SGHNT and CDR2 YYREEE (reference sequence). V shed 4 bases and J shed 4 bases, with 17 bases lying between them. The CDR3 spans 15 residues. CDR3 DNA sequence: TGTGCCAGCAGCGGTACTAACAGGGAGTTAGAGACCCAGTACTTC. This codes for CASSGTNRELETQYF.

This clone is a singleton in its sample. The CDR3 reads CASRTVSSYEQYF. The CDR3 coding sequence is TGTGCCAGCCGGACCGTCAGCTCCTACGAGCAGTACTTC. The V gene is TRBV6-6, the J gene TRBJ2-7; no definite D call. CDR3 length equals 13 residues. Germline CDR1 and CDR2: MNHNY and SVGAGI (reference sequence). The ends were cut back, 8 bases at V and 0 bases at J, with 11 bases in the middle.

The chain joins TRBV2 to TRBJ2-7, with D tentatively TRBD1 (6 bases). Between the trimmed V and J ends, which lost 6 bases and 2 bases, there was a span of 14 bases. The CDR3 is made up of 14 amino acids. Germline assignment: CDR1 SNHLY and CDR2 FYNNEI. The CDR3 nucleotides read TGTGCCAGCAGATGGACAGAGAGCGCCTACGAGCAGTACTTC. It translates to CASRWTESAYEQYF.

The J gene is TRBJ2-2, the V gene TRBV4-2; D may be TRBD1 (5 bases). Germline loops: CDR1 LGHNA, CDR2 YNFKEQ. The CDR3 runs 15 residues. Trimming took off 0 bases at V and 6 bases at J, with 11 bases between the two ends. CDR3 in amino acids: CASSQDQGTAGELFF. The CDR3 DNA follows: TGTGCCAGCAGCCAAGATCAGGGTACCGCCGGGGAGCTGTTTTTT.

The chain combines TRBV9 with TRBJ1-4; D unclear. Germline V gene sequence: CDR1 SGDLS, CDR2 YYNGEE. The ends were cut back, 0 bases at V and 3 bases at J, with 3 bases in the middle. The CDR3 has 13 residues. Here the CDR3 reads CASSVGPNEKLFF. As DNA, the CDR3 is TGTGCCAGCAGCGTAGGGCCTAATGAAAAACTGTTTTTT.

The chain links TRBV9 to TRBJ1-1; TRBD1 is a possible D gene (5 bases). Trimming left V 4 bases short and J 4 bases short, with 23 bases between. This CDR3 has 17 residues. CDR1 and CDR2 from the germline V gene are SGDLS and YYNGEE. CDR3 sequence (DNA): TGTGCCAGCAGCCCAACGGCGCGGGGGGAAGAGGGCACTGAAGCTTTCTTT. Amino acids: CASSPTARGEEGTEAFF.

V usage is TRBV6-5 and J usage is TRBJ2-1; 7 bases fit TRBD2. Germline V gene sequence: CDR1 MNHEY, CDR2 SVGAGI. After removal of 2 bases from V and 1 base from J, the junction contained 2 bases not matched to a gene. The CDR3 has 15 residues. CDR3 amino acids: CASSYSGASYNEQFF. CDR3 DNA sequence: TGTGCCAGCAGTTACAGCGGGGCATCCTACAATGAGCAGTTCTTC.

V and J are TRBV6-5 and TRBJ2-7; D possibly corresponds to TRBD1 (6 bases). CDR1 MNHEY and CDR2 SVGAGI come from the germline V gene. The length of the CDR3 is 12 residues. V dropped 4 bases and J dropped 7 bases, with 11 bases sitting between them. CDR3 loop: CASSSQGWEQYF. CDR3 DNA: TGTGCCAGCAGTTCACAGGGTTGGGAGCAGTACTTC.

The genes are TRBV11-2 and TRBJ2-4; D tentatively reads TRBD1 or TRBD2 (5 bases each). CDR1 is SGHAT, CDR2 FQNNGV, per germline. V was cut by 4 bases and J by 4 bases, with 14 bases left in between. This CDR3 has 15 amino acids. In nucleotides, the CDR3 is TGTGCCAGCAGCTCATCCAGGGAGACGAAAAACATTCAGTACTTC. This encodes CASSSSRETKNIQYF.

V usage is TRBV14 and J usage is TRBJ2-7; D gene uncertain. V was cut by 5 bases and J by 3 bases, with 5 bases left in between. Germline V gene sequence: CDR1 SGHDN, CDR2 FVKESK. The CDR3 has 11 amino acids. CDR3 sequence reads: CASSSFYEQYF. The CDR3 nucleotides read TGTGCCAGCAGCAGCTTCTACGAGCAGTACTTC.

The chain has TRBV27 and TRBJ1-5, with 7 positions matching TRBD1. The V and J ends lost 5 bases and 2 bases, in that order; junction bases with no gene match: 6. Germline V gene lookup returns CDR1 MNHEY and CDR2 SMNVEV (reference sequence). The CDR3 loop spans 15 amino acids. CDR3 residues: CASSPTGIGNQPQHF. DNA of the CDR3: TGTGCCAGCAGTCCGACAGGGATCGGCAATCAGCCCCAGCATTTT.

This clone was detected only a few times. The rearrangement links TRBV19 to TRBJ1-5, with 7 positions matching TRBD1. The V gene end was trimmed by 5 bases and the J gene end by 0 bases; junction bases not matched to a gene: 4. Per the germline V gene, CDR1 is LNHDA and CDR2 is SQIVND (reference sequence). The length of the CDR3 is 15 residues. The chain's CDR3 is CASSAQGTSNQPQHF. CDR3 coding DNA: TGTGCCAGTAGTGCACAGGGGACTAGCAATCAGCCCCAGCATTTT. The entire variable domain, with the rest obtained from reference TRBV19 and TRBJ1-5, is as follows: DGGITQSPKYLFRKEGQNVTLSCEQNLNHDAMYWYRQDPGQGLRLIYYSQIVNDFQKGDIAEGYSVSREKKESFPLTVTSAQKNPTAFYLCASSAQGTSNQPQHFGDGTRLSIL.

The chain carries TRBV10-3 and TRBJ1-4; a possible D gene is TRBD1 (5 bases). CDR1 and CDR2 (germline): ENHRY, SYGVKD. Trimming took 8 bases from V and 7 from J, leaving 20 bases between them. This CDR3 spans 15 amino acids. In DNA, the CDR3 is TGTGCCATCCAAGTGGGACGGATAGTAAGTGAAAAACTGTTTTTT. Translating it yields CAIQVGRIVSEKLFF.

V gene TRBV11-2 combines with J gene TRBJ1-1; TRBD1 aligns across 8 bases. The CDR3 extends over 14 amino acids. Germline V gene sequence: CDR1 SGHAT, CDR2 FQNNGV. V lost 5 bases and J lost 4; bases outside the gene matches: 6. The CDR3 loop is CASSQDREGTEAFF. CDR3 coding DNA: TGTGCCAGCAGCCAGGACAGGGAGGGCACTGAAGCTTTCTTT.

The chain carries TRBV5-6 and TRBJ2-5, with a weak D call TRBD1 (6 bases). Germline V CDR1 and CDR2: SGHDT, YYEEEE. The germline V and J ends were trimmed by 0 bases and 5 bases, with 8 bases remaining between them. The CDR3 loop spans 13 amino acids. The CDR3 is CASSLGGRETQYF. As DNA, the CDR3 is TGTGCCAGCAGCTTGGGGGGGCGGGAGACCCAGTACTTC.

This rearrangement joins TRBV7-2 to TRBJ1-2; TRBD1 is a possible D gene (5 bases). Germline V gene sequence: CDR1 SGHTA, CDR2 FQGNSA. The V gene lost 7 bases and the J gene lost 8 bases, with 23 bases spanning the gap. The CDR3 has 15 amino acids. The CDR3 DNA follows: TGTGCCAGCACCAACAGACGGGGGGAAGCTTACGGCTACACCTTC. This gives the protein CASTNRRGEAYGYTF.

The chain couples TRBV2 to TRBJ2-5; D may be TRBD2 (6 bases). Trimming took 6 bases from V and 5 from J, leaving 16 bases between them. Per the germline V gene, CDR1 is SNHLY and CDR2 is FYNNEI. The CDR3 loop spans 14 amino acids. CDR3 nucleotides: TGTGCCAGCAGGCTACTAGCTGGGGGGGAGACCCAGTACTTC. It encodes CASRLLAGGETQYF.